This is a list of T cell receptor beta chains from one sample in a study of blood T cell repertoires in COVID-19. Repertoires were generated with immunoSEQ multiplex PCR, while TCRdb's copy carries only in-frame clones and drops some. The sample shows about 350,000 clones, around nine tenths of them seen only once. Material: peripheral blood. Source of these receptors: a woman aged 55-69 years with COVID-19, enrolled during active disease. Both conserved end residues are part of each CDR3. The order of the fields is V gene, clone size, J gene, D gene, CDR3 protein, CDR3 DNA. The D gene is left open where the match is weak. Clone size is given for some rows only: seen once, a few or many times, or a class if the clone is expanded.

>TRBV5-1|NA|TRBJ2-5|TRBD2
CASSLAGLAGHQETQYF
TGCGCCAGCAGCTTGGCGGGGCTAGCGGGGCATCAAGAGACCCAGTACTTC
>TRBV2|NA|TRBJ1-2|NA
CASSQQGRGYTF
TGTGCCAGCAGTCAACAGGGCCGTGGCTACACCTTC
>TRBV5-1|once|TRBJ2-1|NA
CASSLRQTSITYNEQFF
TGCGCCAGCAGCCTGCGACAGACTAGTATTACCTACAATGAGCAGTTCTTC
>TRBV19|NA|TRBJ2-1|TRBD1
CASCTGTGLYNEQFF
TGTGCCAGTTGCACCGGGACAGGGCTCTACAATGAGCAGTTCTTC
>TRBV5-1|NA|TRBJ2-2|NA
CASSLFEGGPGTGELFF
TGCGCCAGCAGCTTGTTCGAGGGGGGGCCGGGCACCGGGGAGCTGTTTTTT
>TRBV5-6|NA|TRBJ1-6|NA
CASTLVGQKNSPLHF
TGTGCCAGCACCTTGGTCGGACAAAAGAATTCACCCCTCCACTTT
>TRBV7-2|NA|TRBJ1-1|NA
CASSLGSRGNTEAFF
TGTGCCAGCAGCTTAGGGTCTCGGGGAAACACTGAAGCTTTCTTT
>TRBV6-6|NA|TRBJ1-1|TRBD1
CASSFGQGSTEAFF
TGTGCCAGCTCCTTTGGACAGGGGAGCACTGAAGCTTTCTTT
>TRBV7-8|NA|TRBJ1-1|TRBD1
CASSSLNRGQGTEAFF
TGTGCCAGCAGCTCTCTCAACAGGGGGCAGGGCACTGAAGCTTTCTTT
>TRBV7-8|NA|TRBJ1-6|NA
CASSLNSRRYNSPLHF
TGTGCCAGCAGCTTAAACTCGCGGCGTTATAATTCACCCCTCCACTTT
>TRBV3-1/TRBV3-2|once|TRBJ2-6|NA
CASSQWDTILNGANVLTF
TGTGCCAGCAGCCAATGGGACACTATATTGAATGGGGCCAACGTCCTGACTTTC
>TRBV6-2/TRBV6-3|NA|TRBJ2-1|TRBD2
CASSPRSGGTSSYNEQFF
TGTGCCAGCAGCCCTCGTAGCGGGGGGACAAGCTCCTACAATGAGCAGTTCTTC
>TRBV6-5|NA|TRBJ1-1|NA
CASSYREATEAFF
TGTGCCAGCAGTTACCGTGAGGCCACTGAAGCTTTCTTT
>TRBV2|NA|TRBJ1-6|NA
CASNSAGVYSPLHF
TGTGCCAGCAATTCGGCGGGGGTTTACTCACCCCTCCACTTT
>TRBV20-1|NA|TRBJ1-2|NA
CSASPTFGYTF
TGCAGTGCTAGCCCGACTTTCGGCTACACCTTC
>TRBV2|NA|TRBJ1-4|NA
CASSALGEKLFF
TGTGCCAGCAGTGCACTCGGGGAAAAACTGTTTTTT
>TRBV5-6|NA|TRBJ1-5|NA
CASSSGLQPSNQPQHF
TGTGCCAGCAGCTCGGGACTGCAACCCAGCAATCAGCCCCAGCATTTT
>TRBV4-1|few|TRBJ1-3|NA
CASSQGTASGNTIYF
TGCGCCAGCAGCCAAGGTACAGCCTCTGGAAACACCATATATTTT
>TRBV9|NA|TRBJ2-3|TRBD1
CASSALGQTSTDTQYF
TGTGCCAGCAGCGCGCTGGGACAGACAAGCACAGATACGCAGTATTTT
>TRBV30|NA|TRBJ2-7|NA
CAWSVSGGTPYEQYF
TGTGCCTGGAGTGTGTCCGGGGGTACCCCCTACGAGCAGTACTTC
>TRBV3-1/TRBV3-2|NA|TRBJ2-1|TRBD1
CASSQVPTGGEVQFF
TGTGCCAGCAGCCAAGTCCCTACAGGGGGTGAAGTGCAGTTCTTC
>TRBV5-1|NA|TRBJ1-2|NA
CASSLAVGGKRGYTF
TGCGCCAGCAGCTTGGCCGTAGGGGGTAAGAGGGGCTACACCTTC
>TRBV3-1/TRBV3-2|NA|TRBJ2-5|NA
CASSQDPRGAETQYF
TGTGCCAGCAGCCAAGATCCCCGGGGGGCAGAGACCCAGTACTTC
>TRBV10-3|NA|TRBJ2-5|NA
CAISPPGGIQTQYF
TGTGCCATCAGCCCTCCAGGGGGGATTCAGACCCAGTACTTC
>TRBV21-1|NA|TRBJ2-7|NA
CASRVAYWSYEQYF
TGTGCCAGCAGAGTAGCCTACTGGTCCTACGAGCAGTACTTC
>TRBV6-9|NA|TRBJ1-5|NA
CASSRVPQGIGNQPQHF
TGTGCCAGCAGTCGCGTTCCTCAGGGGATTGGCAATCAGCCCCAGCATTTT
>TRBV2|NA|TRBJ2-2|NA
CASSVGLGAIGELFF
TGTGCCAGCAGTGTGGGGTTGGGGGCGATCGGGGAGCTGTTTTTT
>TRBV11-2|NA|TRBJ1-1|NA
CASRYSNTEAFF
TGTGCCAGCAGATACAGTAACACTGAAGCTTTCTTT
>TRBV5-4|NA|TRBJ1-2|NA
CASSLGTYVNYGYTF
TGTGCCAGCAGCTTGGGGACATATGTGAACTATGGCTACACCTTC
>TRBV9|few|TRBJ1-3|NA
CASSVGALGNTIYF
TGTGCCAGCAGCGTAGGGGCGCTGGGAAACACCATATATTTT
>TRBV5-1|once|TRBJ1-3|NA
CASSLNRNTIYF
TGCGCCAGCAGCTTAAACAGAAACACCATATATTTT
>TRBV5-1|NA|TRBJ2-7|TRBD2
CASSLVPMAGGPTEQYF
TGCGCCAGCAGCTTGGTGCCTATGGCGGGGGGACCTACGGAGCAGTACTTC
>TRBV6-5|NA|TRBJ1-1|TRBD1
CASSYRQGSEAFF
TGTGCCAGCAGTTACCGACAGGGCTCTGAAGCTTTCTTT
>TRBV7-8|NA|TRBJ2-7|NA
CASSLGHRSGNEQYF
TGTGCCAGCAGCTTAGGTCACCGGAGTGGCAACGAGCAGTACTTC
>TRBV19|NA|TRBJ1-5|NA
CASSIEPGFYQPQHF
TGTGCCAGTAGTATCGAACCCGGGTTCTATCAGCCCCAGCATTTT
>TRBV5-1|NA|TRBJ2-7|NA
CASSTGSNYEQYF
TGCGCCAGCAGCACAGGGTCGAACTACGAGCAGTACTTC
>TRBV11-2|NA|TRBJ1-1|NA
CASSLGGGISAFF
TGTGCCAGCAGCTTAGGAGGAGGAATAAGCGCTTTCTTT
>TRBV10-3|NA|TRBJ1-2|TRBD1
CAISLGQGGYGYTF
TGTGCCATCAGTCTAGGACAGGGGGGATATGGCTACACCTTC
>TRBV30|many|TRBJ1-1|NA
CAWSSGGAGTEAFF
TGTGCCTGGAGTAGTGGCGGCGCCGGCACTGAAGCTTTCTTT
>TRBV27|NA|TRBJ1-4|NA
CASSLSVNNEKLFF
TGTGCCAGCAGTTTGTCAGTTAATAATGAAAAACTGTTTTTT
>TRBV18|NA|TRBJ2-5|TRBD2
CASSPRGGYETQYF
TGTGCCAGCTCTCCCCGGGGGGGCTACGAGACCCAGTACTTC
>TRBV14|NA|TRBJ2-3|TRBD2
CASGPSGGAADTQYF
TGTGCCAGCGGACCTAGCGGGGGGGCAGCAGATACGCAGTATTTT
>TRBV7-9|NA|TRBJ2-3|TRBD2
CASSFVSGDTDTQYF
TGTGCCAGCAGCTTCGTGAGCGGGGACACAGATACGCAGTATTTT
>TRBV27|NA|TRBJ1-2|NA
CASRYQGLVNYGYTF
TGTGCCAGCCGATACCAGGGGCTCGTTAACTATGGCTACACCTTC
>TRBV7-2|once|TRBJ2-7|NA
CASSPQGRGEQYF
TGTGCCAGCAGCCCTCAGGGGAGAGGCGAGCAGTACTTC
>TRBV24-1|NA|TRBJ1-2|TRBD1
CATSHRGMDYGYTF
TGTGCCACCAGTCACAGGGGGATGGACTATGGCTACACCTTC
>TRBV6-5|NA|TRBJ1-4|NA
CASRWGGNNEKLFF
TGTGCCAGCAGGTGGGGGGGAAATAATGAAAAACTGTTTTTT